The following is a T cell receptor (beta chain) sequence with its context. Its antigen is currently unknown. Germline values: CDR1 MDHEN, CDR2 SYDVKM. This CDR3 contains 15 residues. Regarding donors, all were healthy bone marrow donors. The sample belongs to a study of cytomegalovirus exposure and HLA in healthy donors. About the study: Assignment to the Caucasian-associated ancestry cluster applied to more than 75% of the approximately 380 genotyped donors. Study-level findings and limits: Further analysis, carried out later, found HLA-associated TCR beta chains more clonally expanded than equally common other chains. The likely explanation for a cluster of highly shared sequence variants was sequencing artifact.

Researchers ran the PCR with 60 Vbeta and 13 Jbeta primers. The data were produced by immunoSEQ multiplex PCR, yet TCRdb's version contains in-frame clones alone and is incomplete. The sample has some 79,000 clones; 55% to 65% are singletons. Sequencing input: PBMCs. The clonotype was recovered from a woman aged 40 to 55 in good health and CMV-seropositive. J is TRBJ2-5 and V is TRBV28, with 9 bases matching TRBD1. The J call may be wrong; the DNA end is better matched by TRBJ2-7. The CDR3 here is CASSSSGTGLYEQYF. CDR3 nucleotide sequence: TGTGCCAGCAGTTCCTCCGGGACAGGGTTGTACGAGCAGTACTTC.